This T cell receptor (beta chain) emerged from a study of cytotoxic CD8 clonotypes in ibrutinib-treated CLL (dated by TCRdb to the early 2020s). Regarding the study in general: The cohort had about a dozen relapsed/refractory and more than 14 treatment-naive patients; some 17 were IGHV unmutated. Partial responses were observed in roughly 24 patients and complete responses in 2; after a median follow-up of roughly 62 months, remission was maintained in around 14 patients and progression was observed in some twelve. Response samples were taken after a median of around 13 months on treatment, ranging from roughly 6 to 36 months. On average, each sample had roughly 230,000 productive templates and about 89,000 productive rearrangements. Longitudinal samples were available for about 30% of the 86 trial participants. Cryopreserved peripheral blood mononuclear cells were obtained prior to treatment, at the time of response, and at either disease progression or sustained remission. Every remission and progressive disease sample was obtained while ibrutinib was still being received by the patients. The research as a whole found: Baseline clonality exceeded that of age-matched healthy donors and correlated strongly with circulating CD8+ T-cell counts. Public clonotypes were rare and either contracted or stayed stable during treatment, and the rise in clonality at ibrutinib response reflected the expansion of private clonotypes. Sampling times were not matched between sustained-remission and progressing patients, and lymph node repertoires were not studied. Clonality increased at ibrutinib response, stayed stable in sustained remission, and fell back toward baseline at progression.

The meaning of the sample's time point label: approximately 25 months on ibrutinib. For TCR beta library preparation, 1.5 to 2 micrograms of genomic DNA were isolated from cryopreserved PBMCs. High-throughput TCR beta sequencing was performed on longitudinal blood samples from CLL patients receiving ibrutinib monotherapy. The patients were enrolled in a single-center, open-label phase 2 trial of ibrutinib monotherapy. Including the terminal cysteine and phenylalanine, the CDR3 comprises 16 residues. CDR3 DNA only is kept here, 48 bases in frame from base 1. CDR1 and CDR2 (SGHAT, FQNNGV) derive from the germline V gene. Ends trimmed: V by 5 bases, J by 0 bases; bases unmatched to a gene: 9. About this clone: The specificity of this receptor is unknown. Base qualities are not at hand, and no much larger clone is one base apart.

On a MiSeq, deep resolution sequencing aimed for a depth between 1 in 1 million and 1 in 200,000 T cells, with each clonotype covered approximately 9.8x on average. TCR beta libraries were generated with the immunoSEQ hsTCRB Kit. The paper's data handling went like this. Data were analyzed with ImmunoSEQ Data Assistant and ImmunoSEQ Analyzer, with V, D and J genes assigned per IMGT definitions. Clonality, which ranges from 0 to 1, was calculated by subtracting the normalized Shannon entropy of productive rearrangement frequencies from one. Only overrepresented clonotypes making up at least 0.05% of the repertoire of each patient were included in the public clonotype analysis. Roughly 13 age-matched healthy donor repertoires from immuneACCESS served as clonality controls. The table comes from immuneACCESS by way of TCRdb, which keeps in-frame sequences with V and J called. Part of the clones is missing from these tables; in studies checked, under half for an unresolved V gene and the rest for unknown reasons. V, J and clone size derive from that table, while D and trimming were established from the DNA sequence. Present in this sample are about 130,000 clones, roughly 85% of which were seen just once. The top ten constitute roughly 2% of the sample.

Specimen: PBMCs, collected after 24 months of ibrutinib treatment. The V and J genes are TRBV11-2 and TRBJ2-7; a stretch of 8 junction bases matches TRBD2. The clonotype comes from a human donor with chronic lymphocytic leukemia. The DNA is TGTGCCAGCAGCCTAGGGGTTAGCGGGAACTCCTACGAGCAGTACTTC. It is translated as CASSLGVSGNSYEQYF. Outside the CDR3, residues come from the reference TRBV11-2 and TRBJ2-7 proteins, so the full variable domain is: EAGVAQSPRYKIIEKRQSVAFWCNPISGHATLYWYQQILGQGPKLLIQFQNNGVVDDSQLPKDRFSAERLKGVDSTLKIQPAKLEDSAVYLCASSLGVSGNSYEQYFGPGTRLTVT.